This T cell receptor beta chain derives from a study of T-cell reconstitution after alpha-beta-depleted transplantation in children. Notes on the study in general: About two months after transplant, alpha-beta T cells reportedly came from several hundred expanded graft clones.

This clonotype was counted a single time. Antigen unknown. Preparation of the TCRbeta library used unique molecular identifiers. TCRdb re-analysed the PCR reads in MiXCR, keeping a single row per CDR3 protein. The sample has about 210,000 distinct CDR3 sequences, roughly a sixth seen once. The V and J ends lost 1 base and 6 bases respectively, with 16 bases between them. The CDR3 length is 14 residues. Germline V gene sequence: CDR1 DFQATT, CDR2 SNEGSKA (reference sequence). The sequenced sample was PBMCs, mostly from graft donor cells, obtained 360 days after TCRalphabeta/CD19-depleted stem cell transplant. This receptor was taken from a male patient between 2 and 15 years old who had a stem cell transplant for acute lymphoblastic leukemia, so the T cells may come from the graft donor. The V and J genes are TRBV20-1 and TRBJ2-7; D is possibly TRBD1 or TRBD2 (5 bases each). CDR3 sequence reads: CSARGTGSRGEQYF. CDR3 nucleotide sequence: TGCAGTGCTAGAGGGACGGGGTCAAGGGGCGAGCAGTACTTC.